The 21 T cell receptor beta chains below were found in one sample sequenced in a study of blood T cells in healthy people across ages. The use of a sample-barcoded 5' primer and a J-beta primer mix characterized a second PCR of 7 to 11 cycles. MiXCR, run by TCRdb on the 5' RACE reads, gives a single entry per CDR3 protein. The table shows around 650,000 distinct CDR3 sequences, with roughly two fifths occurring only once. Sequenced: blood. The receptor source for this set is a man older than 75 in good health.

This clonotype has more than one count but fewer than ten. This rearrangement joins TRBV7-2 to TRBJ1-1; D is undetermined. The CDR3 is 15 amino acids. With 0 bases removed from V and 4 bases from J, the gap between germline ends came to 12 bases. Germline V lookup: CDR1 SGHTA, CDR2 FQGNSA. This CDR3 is CASSLAIASGTEAFF. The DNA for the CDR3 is TGTGCCAGCAGCTTAGCTATAGCCTCGGGCACTGAAGCTTTCTTT.

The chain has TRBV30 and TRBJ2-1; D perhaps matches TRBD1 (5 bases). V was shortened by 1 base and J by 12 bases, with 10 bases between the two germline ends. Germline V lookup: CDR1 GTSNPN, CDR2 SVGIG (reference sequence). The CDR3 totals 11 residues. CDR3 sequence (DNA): TGTGCCTGGAGTGATAGTAGGGGGCAGTTCTTC. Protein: CAWSDSRGQFF.

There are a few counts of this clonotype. DNA of the CDR3: TGTGCCACCAGCCGGGACAGGGACTACGAGCAGTACTTC. Its translation: CATSRDRDYEQYF. This rearrangement joins TRBV10-3 to TRBJ2-7; 9 positions agree with TRBD1. The CDR3 runs to 13 residues. Germline assignment: CDR1 ENHRY and CDR2 SYGVKD. V gave up 10 bases and J gave up 3 bases; unmatched junction bases: 7.

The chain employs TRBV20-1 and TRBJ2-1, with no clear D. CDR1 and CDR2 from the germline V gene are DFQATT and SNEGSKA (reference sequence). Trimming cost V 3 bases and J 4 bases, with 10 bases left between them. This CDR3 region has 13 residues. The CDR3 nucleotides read TGCAGTGCTAGGGCCCCTGGGTACAATGAGCAGTTCTTC. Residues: CSARAPGYNEQFF.

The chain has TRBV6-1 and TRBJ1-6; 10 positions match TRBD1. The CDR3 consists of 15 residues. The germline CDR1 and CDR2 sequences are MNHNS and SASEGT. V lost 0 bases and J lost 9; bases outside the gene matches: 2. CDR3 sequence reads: CASSEAGTGVSPLHF. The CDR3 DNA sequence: TGTGCCAGCAGTGAAGCCGGGACAGGGGTTTCACCCCTCCACTTT.

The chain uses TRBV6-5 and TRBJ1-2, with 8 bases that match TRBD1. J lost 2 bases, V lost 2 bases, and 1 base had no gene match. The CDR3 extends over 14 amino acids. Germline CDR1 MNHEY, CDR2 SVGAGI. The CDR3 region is CASSYGDRNYGYTF. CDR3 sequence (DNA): TGTGCCAGCAGTTACGGGGACAGGAACTATGGCTACACCTTC.

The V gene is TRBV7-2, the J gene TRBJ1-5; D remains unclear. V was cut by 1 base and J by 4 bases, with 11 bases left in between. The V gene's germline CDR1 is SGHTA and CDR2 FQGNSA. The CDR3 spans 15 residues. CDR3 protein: CASSLGPTPNQPQHF. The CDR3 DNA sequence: TGTGCCAGCAGCTTAGGACCCACCCCTAATCAGCCCCAGCATTTT.

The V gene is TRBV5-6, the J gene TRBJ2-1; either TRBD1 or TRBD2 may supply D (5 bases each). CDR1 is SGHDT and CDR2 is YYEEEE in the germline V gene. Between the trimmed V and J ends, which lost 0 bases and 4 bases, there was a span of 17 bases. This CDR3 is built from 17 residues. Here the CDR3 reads CASSLVSNGDLYNEQFF. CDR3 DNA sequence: TGTGCCAGCAGCTTGGTCAGTAACGGGGACCTATACAATGAGCAGTTCTTC.

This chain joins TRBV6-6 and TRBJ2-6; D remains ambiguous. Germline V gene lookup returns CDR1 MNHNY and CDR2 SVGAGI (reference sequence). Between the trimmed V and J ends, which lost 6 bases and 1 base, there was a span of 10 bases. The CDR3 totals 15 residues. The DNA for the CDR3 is TGTGCCAGCAGCCAATGGGTGTCTGGGGCCAACGTCCTGACTTTC. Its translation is CASSQWVSGANVLTF.

The CDR3 here is CASSGAGFNQPQHF. The CDR3, as DNA: TGTGCCAGCAGTGGGGCAGGGTTCAATCAGCCCCAGCATTTT. The rearrangement uses TRBV6-2 or TRBV6-3 and TRBJ1-5; D is possibly TRBD1 (5 bases). The CDR3 sequence is 14 residues long. Germline V gene data show CDR1 as MNHEY and CDR2 as SVGEGT. V lost 5 bases to trimming and J lost 3 bases, with 11 bases between them.

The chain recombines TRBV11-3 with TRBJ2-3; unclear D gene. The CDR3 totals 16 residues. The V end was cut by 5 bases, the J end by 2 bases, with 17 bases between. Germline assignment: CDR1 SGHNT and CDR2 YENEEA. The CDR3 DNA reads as TGTGCCAGCAGCCCCCCAGTCGGACCCAACACAGATACGCAGTATTTT. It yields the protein CASSPPVGPNTDTQYF.

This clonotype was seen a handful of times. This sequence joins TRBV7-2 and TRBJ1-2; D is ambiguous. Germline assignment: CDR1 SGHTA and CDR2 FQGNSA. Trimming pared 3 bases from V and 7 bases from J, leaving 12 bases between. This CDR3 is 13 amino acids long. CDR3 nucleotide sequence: TGTGCCAGCAGCTTGGGAAAGGGAGGTGGCTACACCTTC. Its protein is CASSLGKGGGYTF.

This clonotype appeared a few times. This CDR3 reads CASSQRLGDRRQETQYF. DNA for the CDR3: TGCGCCAGCAGCCAGCGTCTAGGGGACAGAAGACAAGAGACCCAGTACTTC. This chain joins TRBV4-1 and TRBJ2-5; 7 bases are a match to TRBD1. CDR1 is MGHRA, CDR2 YSYEKL, per germline. The CDR3 covers 17 residues. The trim removed 3 bases at V and 2 bases at J, leaving 12 bases unmatched.

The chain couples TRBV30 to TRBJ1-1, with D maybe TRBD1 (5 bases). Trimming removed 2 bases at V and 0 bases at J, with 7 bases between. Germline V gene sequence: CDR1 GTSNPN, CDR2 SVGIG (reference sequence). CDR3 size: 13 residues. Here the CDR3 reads CAWSTDMNTEAFF. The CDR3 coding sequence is TGTGCCTGGAGTACGGACATGAACACTGAAGCTTTCTTT.

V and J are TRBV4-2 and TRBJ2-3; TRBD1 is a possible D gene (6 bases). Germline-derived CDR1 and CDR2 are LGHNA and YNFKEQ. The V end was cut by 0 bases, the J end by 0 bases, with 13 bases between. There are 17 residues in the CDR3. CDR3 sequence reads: CASSQDTQGHSTDTQYF. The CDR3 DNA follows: TGTGCCAGCAGCCAAGATACTCAGGGACATAGCACAGATACGCAGTATTTT.

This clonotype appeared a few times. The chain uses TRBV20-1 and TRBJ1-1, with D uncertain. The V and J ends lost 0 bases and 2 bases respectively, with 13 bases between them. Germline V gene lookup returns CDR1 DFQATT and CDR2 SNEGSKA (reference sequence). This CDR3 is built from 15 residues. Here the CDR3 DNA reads TGCAGTGCTAGAGATTTTACCGGTGGAAACACTGAAGCTTTCTTT. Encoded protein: CSARDFTGGNTEAFF.

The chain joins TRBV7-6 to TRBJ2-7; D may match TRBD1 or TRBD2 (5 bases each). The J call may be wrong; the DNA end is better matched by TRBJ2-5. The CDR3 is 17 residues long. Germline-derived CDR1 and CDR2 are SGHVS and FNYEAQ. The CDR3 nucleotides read TGTGCCAGCAGCTTAGGGGGCTTGGTCCACGGGACGGAGACCCAGTACTTC. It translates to CASSLGGLVHGTETQYF.

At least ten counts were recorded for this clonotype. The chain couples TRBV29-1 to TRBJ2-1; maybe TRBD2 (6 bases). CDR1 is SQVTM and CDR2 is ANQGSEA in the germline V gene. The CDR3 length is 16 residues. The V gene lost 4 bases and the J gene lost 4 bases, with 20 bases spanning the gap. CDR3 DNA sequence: TGCAGCGTTGGCAGCTGGGGAGGAGACCTGTACAATGAGCAGTTCTTC. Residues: CSVGSWGGDLYNEQFF.

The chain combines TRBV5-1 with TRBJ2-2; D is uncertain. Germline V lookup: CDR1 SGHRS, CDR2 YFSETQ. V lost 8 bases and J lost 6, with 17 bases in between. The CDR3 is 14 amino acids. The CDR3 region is CASRLGGSSGELFF. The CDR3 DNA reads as TGCGCCAGTCGCTTGGGCGGTTCCTCCGGGGAGCTGTTTTTT.

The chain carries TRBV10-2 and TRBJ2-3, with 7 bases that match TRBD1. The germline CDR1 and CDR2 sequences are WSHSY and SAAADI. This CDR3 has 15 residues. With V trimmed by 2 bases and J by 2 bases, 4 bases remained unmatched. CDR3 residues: CASSEVDRLTDTQYF. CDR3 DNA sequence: TGCGCCAGCAGTGAGGTGGACAGGCTCACAGATACGCAGTATTTT.

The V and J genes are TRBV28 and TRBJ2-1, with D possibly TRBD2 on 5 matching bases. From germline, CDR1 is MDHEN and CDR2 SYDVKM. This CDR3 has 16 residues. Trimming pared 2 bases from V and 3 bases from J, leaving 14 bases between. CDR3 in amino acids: CASSLPSRGLYNEQFF. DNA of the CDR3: TGTGCCAGCAGTTTACCCTCTAGAGGGCTCTACAATGAGCAGTTCTTC.